This TCR beta chain comes out of a study of blood T cell repertoires in COVID-19. Overall study: Sources were T cells, B-cell-depleted T cells, or PBMCs; the material itself was cDNA or gDNA.

Authors' analysis steps: Amplification from reference gene primers served as the basis for estimated nucleated cell counts. Sequencing was performed with immunoSEQ multiplex PCR; in TCRdb, only in-frame clones are kept and a portion is missing. That table is the source of V, J and clone size, and D and trimming were worked out from the DNA. The sample contains about 98,000 clones, nearly 90% of which appear only once. The sequence came from a man between 65 and 80 years old with acute or convalescent COVID-19. Sequencing was done on a sample of peripheral blood.

The CDR3 protein is CASSLDPGRGGADTQYF. The CDR3 coding sequence is TGTGCCAGCAGCTTAGACCCGGGCAGGGGTGGGGCAGATACGCAGTATTTT. The rearrangement uses TRBV7-9 and TRBJ2-3; maybe TRBD1 (6 bases). Trimming left V 1 base short and J 4 bases short, with 18 bases between. Germline-derived CDR1 and CDR2 are SEHNR and FQNEAQ (reference sequence). The CDR3 sequence is 17 residues long.